This TCR beta chain is drawn from a study of cytomegalovirus exposure and HLA in healthy donors. On the study more broadly: T cells numbering approximately 170 million yielded around 120 million unique TCR beta sequences in an earlier analysis. Genotyping showed roughly 86% of about 370 donors falling in the Caucasian-associated ancestry cluster. Study conclusions and caveats: In vitro testing confirmed a few CMV-associated chains as specific for CMV antigens.

Germline-derived CDR1 and CDR2 are MNHNS and SASEGT. The length of the CDR3 is 14 residues. With V trimmed by 2 bases and J by 10 bases, 4 bases remained unmatched. As to this clone: The target antigen is unknown.

There were likely unrecorded immune exposures, though donors were nominally healthy when sampled. In the PCR, 60 Vbeta and 13 Jbeta primers were used. Assay: immunoSEQ multiplex PCR; the TCRdb copy retains only in-frame clones and omits some. This sample yields some 100,000 clones, of which almost 75% are seen a single time; roughly 8% belongs to the top ten. This TCR was sampled from a man between 40 and 49 years old in good health and CMV-seronegative. The J gene is TRBJ1-6, the V gene TRBV6-1; the match to TRBD1 covers 8 bases. Sequencing was performed on PBMCs. This chain's CDR3 is CASSERQGASPLHF. The CDR3 DNA follows: TGTGCCAGCAGTGAACGTCAGGGGGCATCACCCCTCCACTTT.